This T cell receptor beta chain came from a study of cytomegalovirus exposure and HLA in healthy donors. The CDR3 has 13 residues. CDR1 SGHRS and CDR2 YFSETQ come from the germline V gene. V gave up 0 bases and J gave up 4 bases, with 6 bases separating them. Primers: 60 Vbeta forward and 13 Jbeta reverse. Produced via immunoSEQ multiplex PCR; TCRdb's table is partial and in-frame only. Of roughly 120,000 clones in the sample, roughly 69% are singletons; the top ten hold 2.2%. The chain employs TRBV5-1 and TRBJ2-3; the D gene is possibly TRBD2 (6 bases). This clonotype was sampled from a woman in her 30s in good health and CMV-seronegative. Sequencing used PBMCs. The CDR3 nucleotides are TGCGCCAGCAGCTTGGCGGGGGCAGATACGCAGTATTTT. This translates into CASSLAGADTQYF. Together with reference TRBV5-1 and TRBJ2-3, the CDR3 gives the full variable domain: KAGVTQTPRYLIKTRGQQVTLSCSPISGHRSVSWYQQTPGQGLQFLFEYFSETQRNKGNFPGRFSGRQFSNSRSEMNVSTLELGDSALYLCASSLAGADTQYFGPGTRLTVL.